The 9 T cell receptor beta chains listed next were all sequenced from one sample in a study of blood T cell repertoires in COVID-19. Assay: immunoSEQ multiplex PCR; the TCRdb copy retains only in-frame clones and omits some. In the table there are around 180,000 clones, approximately 79% of which are singletons. The sequencing sample was made of peripheral blood. Receptors originate from a man aged 60 to 69 with active or convalescent COVID-19.

The CDR3 nucleotides read TGTGCCAGCAGTGGGAGGACAGGATACACCGGGGAGCTGTTTTTT. This gives the protein CASSGRTGYTGELFF. The chain couples TRBV5-6 to TRBJ2-2, with D possibly matching TRBD1 (7 bases). The CDR3 is 15 amino acids. Germline assignment: CDR1 SGHDT and CDR2 YYEEEE. V was clipped by 5 bases and J by 3 bases, with 14 bases between them.

The rearrangement links TRBV7-3 to TRBJ2-3, with 7 bases identical to TRBD1. Germline lookup yields CDR1 SGHTA and CDR2 FQGTGA. The CDR3 covers 16 residues. Losses at the gene ends were 5 bases for V and 5 bases for J; bases not matched to a gene: 13. CDR3 nucleotides: TGTGCCAGCAGCCCCCCCGGGACAGTAGCCCGAGATACGCAGTATTTT. Its protein is CASSPPGTVARDTQYF.

The table lists this clone with a count of one. V is TRBV11-2 and J is TRBJ1-2, with TRBD1 as a possible D gene (6 bases). Trimming pared 4 bases from V and 4 bases from J, leaving 10 bases between. Germline CDR1 reads SGHAT; CDR2 reads FQNNGV. CDR3 length: 13 amino acids. The CDR3 loop is CASSYGQSYGYTF. For the CDR3, the DNA is TGTGCCAGCAGCTACGGACAGAGCTATGGCTACACCTTC.

The rearrangement links TRBV18 to TRBJ2-3, with 7 bases aligning to TRBD1. The germline gives CDR1 KGHSH, CDR2 LQKENI. With 3 bases clipped from V and 2 bases from J, the junction kept 5 bases outside the gene matches. The CDR3 is 15 amino acids. The CDR3 coding sequence is TGTGCCAGCTCACCGGGCAGGGGGATCACAGATACGCAGTATTTT. Protein product: CASSPGRGITDTQYF.

The V and J genes are TRBV5-1 and TRBJ2-1; 8 nucleotides align to TRBD2. The CDR3 length is 14 residues. CDR1 and CDR2 from the germline V gene are SGHRS and YFSETQ. Trimming at V came to 7 bases and at J to 4 bases, leaving 7 bases not matched to a gene. The CDR3 DNA sequence: TGCGCCAGCCAACTAGCGGTCGAGTACAATGAGCAGTTCTTC. It codes for CASQLAVEYNEQFF.

The chain joins TRBV6-1 to TRBJ1-4; 7 bases fit TRBD1. This CDR3 is 11 amino acids long. Germline V gives CDR1 MNHNS, CDR2 SASEGT. V shed 8 bases, J shed 7 bases, and the junction held 1 base outside the gene matches. This chain's CDR3 is CASRDSEKLFF. The CDR3 nucleotides read TGTGCCAGCCGGGACAGTGAAAAACTGTTTTTT.

The chain is built from TRBV5-5 and TRBJ1-1, with D possibly TRBD1 on 6 matching bases. Trimming removed 2 bases at V and 8 bases at J, with 13 bases between. Germline V CDR1 and CDR2: SGHKS, YYEKEE (reference sequence). The CDR3 runs to 13 residues. The CDR3 protein is CASSFSPGQEAFF. The CDR3 DNA sequence: TGTGCCAGCAGCTTCTCGCCTGGACAGGAAGCTTTCTTT.

V is TRBV30 and J is TRBJ2-5, with 11 bases aligning to TRBD2. This CDR3 region has 16 residues. Germline V lookup: CDR1 GTSNPN, CDR2 SVGIG (reference sequence). Trimming removed 2 bases from V and 1 base from J; junction bases left unmatched: 6. The DNA of the CDR3 is TGTGCCTGGAGTCTACCCGGGACTAGCGGCCAAGAGACCCAGTACTTC. Its translation is CAWSLPGTSGQETQYF.

The gene calls are TRBV7-3 and TRBJ2-1; TRBD1 aligns across 8 bases. With V trimmed by 5 bases and J by 0 bases, 6 bases remained unmatched. CDR3 length equals 16 residues. The germline CDR1 and CDR2 sequences are SGHTA and FQGTGA. The CDR3 sequence is CASSVTGAYSYNEQFF. CDR3 DNA: TGTGCCAGCAGCGTGACAGGGGCCTACTCCTACAATGAGCAGTTCTTC. Complete variable domain (other parts from reference TRBV7-3 and TRBJ2-1): GAGVSQTPSNKVTEKGKYVELRCDPISGHTALYWYRQSLGQGPEFLIYFQGTGAADDSGLPNDRFFAVRPEGSVSTLKIQRTERGDSAVYLCASSVTGAYSYNEQFFGPGTRLTVL.